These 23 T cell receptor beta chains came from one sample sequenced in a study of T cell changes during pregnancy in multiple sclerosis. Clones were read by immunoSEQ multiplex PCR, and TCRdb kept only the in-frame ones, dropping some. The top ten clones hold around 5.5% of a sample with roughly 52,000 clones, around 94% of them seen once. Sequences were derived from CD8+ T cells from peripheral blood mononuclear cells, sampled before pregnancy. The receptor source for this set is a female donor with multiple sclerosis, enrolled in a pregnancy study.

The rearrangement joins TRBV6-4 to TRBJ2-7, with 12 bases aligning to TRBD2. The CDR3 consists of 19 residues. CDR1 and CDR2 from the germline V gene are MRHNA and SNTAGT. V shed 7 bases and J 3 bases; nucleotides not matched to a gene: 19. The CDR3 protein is CASTPSPPSGRAPVYEQYF. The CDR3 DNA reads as TGTGCCAGCACCCCTAGTCCCCCTAGCGGGAGGGCCCCTGTCTACGAGCAGTACTTC.

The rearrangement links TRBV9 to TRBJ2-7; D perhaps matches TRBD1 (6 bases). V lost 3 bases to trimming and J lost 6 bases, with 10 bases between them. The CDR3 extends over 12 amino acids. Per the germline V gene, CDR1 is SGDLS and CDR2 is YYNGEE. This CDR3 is CASSARGSEQYF. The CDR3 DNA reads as TGTGCCAGCAGCGCAAGGGGGTCCGAGCAGTACTTC.

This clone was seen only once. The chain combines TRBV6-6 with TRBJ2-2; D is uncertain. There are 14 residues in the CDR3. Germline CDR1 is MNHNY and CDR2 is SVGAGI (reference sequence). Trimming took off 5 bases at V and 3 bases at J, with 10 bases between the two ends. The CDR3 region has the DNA TGTGCCAGCAGTCCGAGAACAGACACCGGGGAGCTGTTTTTT. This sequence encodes CASSPRTDTGELFF.

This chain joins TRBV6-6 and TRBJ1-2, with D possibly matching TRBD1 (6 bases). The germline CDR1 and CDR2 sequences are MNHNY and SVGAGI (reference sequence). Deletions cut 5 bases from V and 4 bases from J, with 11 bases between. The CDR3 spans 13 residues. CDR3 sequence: CASSPDSVYGYTF. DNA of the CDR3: TGTGCCAGCAGTCCGGACAGCGTCTATGGCTACACCTTC.

Here the CDR3 DNA reads TGTGCCAGTAACCCTGTAGTCACCGGGGAGCTGTTTTTT. Encoded protein: CASNPVVTGELFF. The J gene is TRBJ2-2, the V gene TRBV19; D ambiguous. This CDR3 comprises 13 residues. The V end was cut by 7 bases, the J end by 4 bases, with 10 bases between. The V gene's germline CDR1 is LNHDA and CDR2 SQIVND (reference sequence).

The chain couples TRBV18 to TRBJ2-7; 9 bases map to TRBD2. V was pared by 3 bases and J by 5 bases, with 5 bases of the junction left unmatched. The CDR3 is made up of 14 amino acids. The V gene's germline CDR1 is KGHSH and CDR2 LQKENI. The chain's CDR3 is CASSPIAGANEQYF. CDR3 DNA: TGTGCCAGCTCACCGATAGCGGGAGCGAACGAGCAGTACTTC. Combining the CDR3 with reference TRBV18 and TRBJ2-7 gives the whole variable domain NAGVMQNPRHLVRRRGQEARLRCSPMKGHSHVYWYRQLPEEGLKFMVYLQKENIIDESGMPKERFSAEFPKEGPSILRIQQVVRGDSAAYFCASSPIAGANEQYFGPGTRLTVT.

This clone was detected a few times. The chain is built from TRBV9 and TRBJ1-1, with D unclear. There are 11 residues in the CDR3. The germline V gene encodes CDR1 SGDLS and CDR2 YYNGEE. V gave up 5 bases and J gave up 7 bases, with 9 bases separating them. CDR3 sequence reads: CASRLAGEAFF. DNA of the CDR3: TGTGCCAGCAGGCTCGCCGGTGAAGCTTTCTTT. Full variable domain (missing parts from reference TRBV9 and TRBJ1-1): DSGVTQTPKHLITATGQRVTLRCSPRSGDLSVYWYQQSLDQGLQFLIQYYNGEERAKGNILERFSAQQFPDLHSELNLSSLELGDSALYFCASRLAGEAFFGQGTRLTVV.

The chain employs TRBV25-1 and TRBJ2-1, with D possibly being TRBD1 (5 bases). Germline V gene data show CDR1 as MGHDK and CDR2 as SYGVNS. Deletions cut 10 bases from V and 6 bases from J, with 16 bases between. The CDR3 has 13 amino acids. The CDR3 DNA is TGTGCCATTACCCCCCAAGACAGCAATGAGCAGTTCTTC. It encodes CAITPQDSNEQFF.

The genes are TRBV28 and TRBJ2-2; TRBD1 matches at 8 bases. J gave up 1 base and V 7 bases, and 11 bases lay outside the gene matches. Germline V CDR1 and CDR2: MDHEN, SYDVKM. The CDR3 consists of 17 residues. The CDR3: CASTMLSDRGNTGELFF. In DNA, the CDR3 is TGTGCCAGCACCATGCTTTCAGACAGGGGGAACACCGGGGAGCTGTTTTTT.

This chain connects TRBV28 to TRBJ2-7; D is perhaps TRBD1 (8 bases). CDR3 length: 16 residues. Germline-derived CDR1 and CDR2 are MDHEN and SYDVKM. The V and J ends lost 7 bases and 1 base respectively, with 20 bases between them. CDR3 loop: CASIHAGDRWSYEQYF. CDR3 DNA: TGTGCCAGCATCCACGCGGGGGACAGGTGGTCCTACGAGCAGTACTTC.

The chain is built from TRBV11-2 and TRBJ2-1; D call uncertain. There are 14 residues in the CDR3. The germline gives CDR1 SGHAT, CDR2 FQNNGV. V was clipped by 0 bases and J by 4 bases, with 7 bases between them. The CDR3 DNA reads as TGTGCCAGCAGCTTAGATGAGTATTACAATGAGCAGTTCTTC. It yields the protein CASSLDEYYNEQFF.

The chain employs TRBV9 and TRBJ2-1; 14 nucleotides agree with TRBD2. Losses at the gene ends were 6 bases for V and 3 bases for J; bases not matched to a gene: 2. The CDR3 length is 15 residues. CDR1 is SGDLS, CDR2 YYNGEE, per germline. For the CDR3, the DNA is TGTGCCAGCACAGGGACTAGCGGGAGCTACAATGAGCAGTTCTTC. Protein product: CASTGTSGSYNEQFF. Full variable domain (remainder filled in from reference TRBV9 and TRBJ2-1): DSGVTQTPKHLITATGQRVTLRCSPRSGDLSVYWYQQSLDQGLQFLIQYYNGEERAKGNILERFSAQQFPDLHSELNLSSLELGDSALYFCASTGTSGSYNEQFFGPGTRLTVL.

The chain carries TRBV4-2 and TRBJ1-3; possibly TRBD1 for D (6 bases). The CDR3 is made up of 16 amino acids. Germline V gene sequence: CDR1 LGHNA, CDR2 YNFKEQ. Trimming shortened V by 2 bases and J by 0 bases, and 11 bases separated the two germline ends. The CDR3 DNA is TGTGCCAGCAGCCAAAACAGGGCTTTCTCTGGAAACACCATATATTTT. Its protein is CASSQNRAFSGNTIYF.

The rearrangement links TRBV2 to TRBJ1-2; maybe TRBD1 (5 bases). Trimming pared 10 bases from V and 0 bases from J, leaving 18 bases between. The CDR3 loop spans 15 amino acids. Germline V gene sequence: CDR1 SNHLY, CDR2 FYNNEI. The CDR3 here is CATREGTASNYGYTF. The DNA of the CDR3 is TGTGCCACTAGGGAAGGGACTGCATCTAACTATGGCTACACCTTC.

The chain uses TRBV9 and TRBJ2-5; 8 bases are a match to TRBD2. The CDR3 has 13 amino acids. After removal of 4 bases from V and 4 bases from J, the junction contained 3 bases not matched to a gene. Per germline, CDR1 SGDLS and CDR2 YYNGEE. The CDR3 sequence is CASSQGLGETQYF. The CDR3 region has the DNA TGTGCCAGCAGCCAGGGACTAGGAGAGACCCAGTACTTC. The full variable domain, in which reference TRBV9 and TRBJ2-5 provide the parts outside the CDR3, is DSGVTQTPKHLITATGQRVTLRCSPRSGDLSVYWYQQSLDQGLQFLIQYYNGEERAKGNILERFSAQQFPDLHSELNLSSLELGDSALYFCASSQGLGETQYFGPGTRLLVL.

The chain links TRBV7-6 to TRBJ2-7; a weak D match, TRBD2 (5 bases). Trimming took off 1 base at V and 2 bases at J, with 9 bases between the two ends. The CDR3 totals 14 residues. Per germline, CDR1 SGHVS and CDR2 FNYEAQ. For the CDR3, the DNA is TGTGCCAGCAGCTTAGAGGCGAGGGCCTACGAGCAGTACTTC. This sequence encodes CASSLEARAYEQYF.

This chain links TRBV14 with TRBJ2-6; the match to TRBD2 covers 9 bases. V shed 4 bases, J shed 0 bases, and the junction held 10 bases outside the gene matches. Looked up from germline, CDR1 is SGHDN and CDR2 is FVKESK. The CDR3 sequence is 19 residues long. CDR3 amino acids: CASSPLPGLAFSGANVLTF. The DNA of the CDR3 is TGTGCCAGCAGCCCTTTACCGGGACTAGCTTTCTCTGGGGCCAACGTCCTGACTTTC.

In DNA form, the CDR3 reads TGTGCCAGCAGCTTAGGGGGACAGGGAACGGGGGAGAGCAATCAGCCCCAGCATTTT. It yields the protein CASSLGGQGTGESNQPQHF. This rearrangement joins TRBV7-9 to TRBJ1-5; 9 positions agree with TRBD1. Trimming removed 1 base from V and 1 base from J; junction bases left unmatched: 11. CDR1 is SEHNR and CDR2 is FQNEAQ in the germline V gene (reference sequence). The CDR3 totals 19 residues. The full variable domain, completed using reference TRBV7-9 and TRBJ1-5, is DTGVSQNPRHKITKRGQNVTFRCDPISEHNRLYWYRQTLGQGPEFLTYFQNEAQLEKSRLLSDRFSAERPKGSFSTLEIQRTEQGDSAMYLCASSLGGQGTGESNQPQHFGDGTRLSIL.

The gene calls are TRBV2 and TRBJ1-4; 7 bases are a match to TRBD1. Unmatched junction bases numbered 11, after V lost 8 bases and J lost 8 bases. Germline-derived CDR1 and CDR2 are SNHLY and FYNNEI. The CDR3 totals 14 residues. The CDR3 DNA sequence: TGTGCCAGCGGTTTAGAGGGGGCCGGCGAAAAACTGTTTTTT. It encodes CASGLEGAGEKLFF.

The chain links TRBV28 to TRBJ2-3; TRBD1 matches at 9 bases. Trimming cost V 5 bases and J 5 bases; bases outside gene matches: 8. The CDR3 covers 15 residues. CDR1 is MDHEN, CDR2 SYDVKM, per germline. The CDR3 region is CASSTGQGLVDTQYF. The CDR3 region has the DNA TGTGCCAGCAGTACCGGACAGGGGCTAGTAGATACGCAGTATTTT.

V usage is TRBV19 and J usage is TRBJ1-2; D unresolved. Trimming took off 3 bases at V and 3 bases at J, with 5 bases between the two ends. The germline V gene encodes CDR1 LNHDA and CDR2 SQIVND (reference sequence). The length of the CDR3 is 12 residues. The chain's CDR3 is CASSISDYGYTF. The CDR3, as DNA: TGTGCCAGTAGTATCAGCGACTATGGCTACACCTTC.

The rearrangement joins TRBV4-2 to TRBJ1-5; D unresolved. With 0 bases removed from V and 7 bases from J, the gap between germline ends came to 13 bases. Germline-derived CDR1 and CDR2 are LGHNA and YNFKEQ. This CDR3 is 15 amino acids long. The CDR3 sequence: CASSQDPGGSQPQHF. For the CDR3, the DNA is TGTGCCAGCAGCCAAGATCCCGGAGGGTCCCAGCCCCAGCATTTT.

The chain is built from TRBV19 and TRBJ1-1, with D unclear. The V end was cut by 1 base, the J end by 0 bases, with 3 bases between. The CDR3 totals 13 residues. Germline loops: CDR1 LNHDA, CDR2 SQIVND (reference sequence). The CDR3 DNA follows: TGTGCCAGTAGTATAGGTATGAACACTGAAGCTTTCTTT. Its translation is CASSIGMNTEAFF.